Listed below are T cell receptor beta chains from one sample, sequenced in a study of cytomegalovirus exposure and HLA in healthy donors. Clones were read by immunoSEQ multiplex PCR, and TCRdb kept only the in-frame ones, dropping some. Here the sample spans under 250,000 clones, approximately 80% being singletons. The sequencing sample was made of PBMCs. These receptors all stem from a male donor in good health and CMV-seronegative. Both conserved end residues are part of each CDR3. Fields, in order: V gene, clone size, J gene, D gene, CDR3 protein, CDR3 DNA. D genes are given only for firm matches. Clone size is given for some rows only: seen once, a few or many times, or a class if the clone is expanded.

V: TRBV19; size: NA; J: TRBJ1-2; D: NA; CDR3: CASSMNRPRGYTF; DNA: TGTGCCAGTAGTATGAACAGACCCAGGGGCTACACCTTC
V: TRBV5-1; size: NA; J: TRBJ2-1; D: NA; CDR3: CASSGDFYNEQFF; DNA: TGCGCCAGCAGCGGGGACTTCTACAATGAGCAGTTCTTC
V: TRBV7-9; size: once; J: TRBJ2-1; D: NA; CDR3: CSSSLDGDNEQFF; DNA: TGTTCCAGCAGCTTAGACGGGGACAATGAGCAGTTCTTC
V: TRBV2; size: NA; J: TRBJ1-4; D: NA; CDR3: CASRRREGANEKLFF; DNA: TGTGCCAGCAGAAGGCGAGAAGGGGCGAATGAAAAACTGTTTTTT
V: TRBV5-6; size: NA; J: TRBJ2-6; D: NA; CDR3: CASLPSRGANVLTF; DNA: TGTGCCAGTCTCCCGAGTCGGGGGGCCAACGTCCTGACTTTC
V: TRBV6-5; size: once; J: TRBJ1-1; D: TRBD1; CDR3: CASRSDRTEAFF; DNA: TGTGCCAGCAGATCGGACAGGACTGAAGCTTTCTTT
V: TRBV2; size: NA; J: TRBJ1-4; D: NA; CDR3: CASSEVMRGSNEKLFF; DNA: TGTGCCAGCAGTGAAGTGATGAGGGGGTCTAATGAAAAACTGTTTTTT
V: TRBV19; size: NA; J: TRBJ1-5; D: TRBD1; CDR3: CASSPTGGRGQPQHF; DNA: TGTGCCAGTAGTCCCACAGGGGGCCGGGGTCAGCCCCAGCATTTT
V: TRBV6-6; size: few; J: TRBJ1-1; D: TRBD1; CDR3: CASSSRQGGGTEAFF; DNA: TGTGCCAGCAGTTCCCGACAGGGGGGAGGCACTGAAGCTTTCTTT
V: TRBV5-1; size: NA; J: TRBJ2-5; D: NA; CDR3: CASSLQTIQETQYF; DNA: TGCGCCAGCAGCTTACAGACGATCCAAGAGACCCAGTACTTC
V: TRBV19; size: once; J: TRBJ1-5; D: NA; CDR3: CASSIDRGASQPQHF; DNA: TGTGCCAGTAGTATAGATCGGGGGGCCTCTCAGCCCCAGCATTTT
V: TRBV29-1; size: NA; J: TRBJ1-2; D: NA; CDR3: CSVEAGSYGYTF; DNA: TGCAGCGTTGAAGCCGGGAGCTATGGCTACACCTTC
V: TRBV18; size: NA; J: TRBJ2-5; D: TRBD1; CDR3: CASSRTGKETQYF; DNA: TGTGCCAGCTCACGGACAGGGAAAGAGACCCAGTACTTC
V: TRBV7-6; size: NA; J: TRBJ2-3; D: TRBD2; CDR3: CASSLRASGTDTQYF; DNA: TGTGCCAGCAGCTTAAGGGCTAGCGGGACAGATACGCAGTATTTT
V: TRBV2; size: few; J: TRBJ2-2; D: NA; CDR3: CASSEAWASHTGELFF; DNA: TGTGCCAGCAGTGAAGCGTGGGCTAGCCACACCGGGGAGCTGTTTTTT
V: TRBV7-6; size: once; J: TRBJ2-1; D: TRBD2; CDR3: CASSALAGGRNEQFF; DNA: TGTGCCAGCAGCGCCCTAGCGGGAGGGCGGAATGAGCAGTTCTTC
V: TRBV6-4; size: few; J: TRBJ1-1; D: NA; CDR3: CASSDSNSGRPAEAFF; DNA: TGTGCCAGCAGTGACTCGAATTCAGGGCGGCCGGCTGAAGCTTTCTTT
V: TRBV29-1; size: NA; J: TRBJ2-7; D: NA; CDR3: CSVEESAYEQYF; DNA: TGCAGCGTTGAAGAGTCTGCCTACGAGCAGTACTTC
V: TRBV7-9; size: NA; J: TRBJ2-3; D: NA; CDR3: CSSSFEGMADTQYF; DNA: TGTTCCAGCAGCTTTGAGGGTATGGCCGATACGCAGTATTTT
V: TRBV28; size: NA; J: TRBJ2-5; D: NA; CDR3: CASSLLETQYF; DNA: TGTGCCAGCAGTTTACTAGAAACCCAGTACTTC
V: TRBV6-6; size: NA; J: TRBJ2-2; D: NA; CDR3: CASSYSGANTGELFF; DNA: TGTGCCAGCAGTTACTCGGGCGCGAACACCGGGGAGCTGTTTTTT
V: TRBV5-1; size: once; J: TRBJ2-1; D: TRBD2; CDR3: CASSISGRLNEQFF; DNA: TGCGCCAGCAGCATTAGCGGGAGGCTCAATGAGCAGTTCTTC
V: TRBV7-9; size: NA; J: TRBJ2-7; D: NA; CDR3: CASSFVTGRSYEQYF; DNA: TGTGCCAGCAGCTTTGTTACAGGGCGGTCCTACGAGCAGTACTTC
V: TRBV9; size: NA; J: TRBJ2-2; D: NA; CDR3: CASSVRGTGELFF; DNA: TGTGCCAGCAGCGTCAGGGGTACGGGGGAGCTGTTTTTT
V: TRBV2; size: NA; J: TRBJ2-7; D: NA; CDR3: CASRNQGPSYEQYF; DNA: TGTGCCAGCAGAAATCAGGGGCCTTCCTACGAGCAGTACTTC
V: TRBV18; size: NA; J: TRBJ2-6; D: NA; CDR3: CASSPLAATTGANVLTF; DNA: TGTGCCAGCTCACCATTGGCAGCGACCACTGGGGCCAACGTCCTGACTTTC
V: TRBV2; size: NA; J: TRBJ1-2; D: TRBD1; CDR3: CASSIKKQGVYGYTF; DNA: TGTGCCAGCAGTATTAAAAAACAGGGGGTCTATGGCTACACCTTC